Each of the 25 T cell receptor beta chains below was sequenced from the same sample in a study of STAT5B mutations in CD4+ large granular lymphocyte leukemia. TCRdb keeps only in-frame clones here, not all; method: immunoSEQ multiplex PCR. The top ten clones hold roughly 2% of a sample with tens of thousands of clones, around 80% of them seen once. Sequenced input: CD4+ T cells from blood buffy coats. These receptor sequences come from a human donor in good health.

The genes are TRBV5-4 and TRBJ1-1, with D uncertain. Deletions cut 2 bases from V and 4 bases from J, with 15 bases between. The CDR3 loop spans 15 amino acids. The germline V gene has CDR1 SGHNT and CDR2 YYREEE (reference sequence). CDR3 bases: TGTGCCAGCAGCTTTGATTTCAGACATAGCACTGAAGCTTTCTTT. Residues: CASSFDFRHSTEAFF.

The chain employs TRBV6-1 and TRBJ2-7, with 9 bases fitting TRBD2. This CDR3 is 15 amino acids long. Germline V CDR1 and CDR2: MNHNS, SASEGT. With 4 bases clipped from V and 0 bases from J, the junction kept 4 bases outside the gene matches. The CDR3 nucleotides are TGTGCCAGCAGTGTAGAAGCGGGGGGCTCCTACGAGCAGTACTTC. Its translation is CASSVEAGGSYEQYF.

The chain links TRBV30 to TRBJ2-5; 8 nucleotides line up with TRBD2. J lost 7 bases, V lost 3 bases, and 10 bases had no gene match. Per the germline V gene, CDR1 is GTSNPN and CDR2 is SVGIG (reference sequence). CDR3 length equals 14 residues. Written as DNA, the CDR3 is TGTGCCTGGAGCGAGACTAGCGTAGCGGGGACCCAGTACTTC. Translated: CAWSETSVAGTQYF. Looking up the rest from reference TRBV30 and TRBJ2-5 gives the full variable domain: SQTIHQWPATLVQPVGSPLSLECTVEGTSNPNLYWYRQAAGRGLQLLFYSVGIGQISSEVPQNLSASRPQDRQFILSSKKLLLSDSGFYLCAWSETSVAGTQYFGPGTRLLVL.

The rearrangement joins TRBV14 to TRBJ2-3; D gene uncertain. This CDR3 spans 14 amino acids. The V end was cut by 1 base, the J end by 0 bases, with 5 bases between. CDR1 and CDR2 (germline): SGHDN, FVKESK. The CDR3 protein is CASSQGISTDTQYF. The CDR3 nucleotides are TGTGCCAGCAGCCAAGGGATAAGCACAGATACGCAGTATTTT.

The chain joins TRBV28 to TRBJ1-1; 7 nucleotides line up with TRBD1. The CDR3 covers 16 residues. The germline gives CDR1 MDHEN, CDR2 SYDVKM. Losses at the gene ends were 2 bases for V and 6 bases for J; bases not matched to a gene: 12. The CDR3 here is CASSLTLGQAGPEAFF. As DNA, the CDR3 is TGTGCCAGCAGTTTAACTTTAGGACAGGCTGGGCCTGAAGCTTTCTTT. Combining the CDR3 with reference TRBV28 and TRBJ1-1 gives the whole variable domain DVKVTQSSRYLVKRTGEKVFLECVQDMDHENMFWYRQDPGLGLRLIYFSYDVKMKEKGDIPEGYSVSREKKERFSLILESASTNQTSMYLCASSLTLGQAGPEAFFGQGTRLTVV.

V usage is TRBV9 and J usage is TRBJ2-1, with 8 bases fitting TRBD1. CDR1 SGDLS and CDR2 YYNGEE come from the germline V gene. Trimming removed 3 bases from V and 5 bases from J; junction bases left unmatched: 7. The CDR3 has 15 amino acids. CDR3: CASSDRQGLDNEQFF. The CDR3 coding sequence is TGTGCCAGCAGCGACAGACAGGGGCTGGACAATGAGCAGTTCTTC.

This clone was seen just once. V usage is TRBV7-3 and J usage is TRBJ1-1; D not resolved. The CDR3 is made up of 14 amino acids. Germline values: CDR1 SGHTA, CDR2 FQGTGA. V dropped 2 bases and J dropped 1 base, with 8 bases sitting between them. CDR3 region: CASSLGVGNTEAFF. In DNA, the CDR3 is TGTGCCAGCAGCTTAGGGGTAGGGAACACTGAAGCTTTCTTT.

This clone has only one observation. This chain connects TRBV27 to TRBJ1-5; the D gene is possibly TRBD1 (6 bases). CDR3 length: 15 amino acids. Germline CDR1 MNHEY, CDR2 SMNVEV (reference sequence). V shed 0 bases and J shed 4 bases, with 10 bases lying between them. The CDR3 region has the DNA TGTGCCAGCAGTTTATCGGGACATGTGAATCAGCCCCAGCATTTT. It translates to CASSLSGHVNQPQHF.

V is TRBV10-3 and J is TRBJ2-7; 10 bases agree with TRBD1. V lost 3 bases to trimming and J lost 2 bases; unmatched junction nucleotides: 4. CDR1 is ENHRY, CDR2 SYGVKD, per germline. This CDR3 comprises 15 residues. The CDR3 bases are TGTGCCATCAGTGACCGGGACAGGGGTACCTACGAGCAGTACTTC. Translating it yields CAISDRDRGTYEQYF.

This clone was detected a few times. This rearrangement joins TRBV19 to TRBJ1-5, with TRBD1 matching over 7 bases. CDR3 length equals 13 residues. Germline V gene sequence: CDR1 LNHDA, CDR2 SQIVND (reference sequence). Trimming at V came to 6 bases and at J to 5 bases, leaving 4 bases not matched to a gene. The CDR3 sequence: CASRQGTYQPQHF. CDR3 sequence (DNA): TGTGCCAGTAGACAGGGGACCTATCAGCCCCAGCATTTT.

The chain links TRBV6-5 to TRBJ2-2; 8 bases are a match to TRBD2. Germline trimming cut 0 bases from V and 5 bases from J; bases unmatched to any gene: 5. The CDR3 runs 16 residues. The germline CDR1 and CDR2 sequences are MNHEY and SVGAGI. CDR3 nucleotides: TGTGCCAGCAGTTACTCGAGCGGGAGTGGAACCGGGGAGCTGTTTTTT. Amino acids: CASSYSSGSGTGELFF.

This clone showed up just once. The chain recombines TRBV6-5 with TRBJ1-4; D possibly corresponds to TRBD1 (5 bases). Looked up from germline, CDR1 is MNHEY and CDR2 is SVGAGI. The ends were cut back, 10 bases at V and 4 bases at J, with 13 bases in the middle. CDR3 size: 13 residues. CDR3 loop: CATTDTSNEKLFF. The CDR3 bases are TGTGCCACAACGGACACGAGTAATGAAAAACTGTTTTTT.

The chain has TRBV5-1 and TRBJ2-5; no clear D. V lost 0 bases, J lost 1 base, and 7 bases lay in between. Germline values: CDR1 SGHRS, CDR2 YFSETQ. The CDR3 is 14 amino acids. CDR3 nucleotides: TGCGCCAGCAGCTTGGCTCCATTCCAAGAGACCCAGTACTTC. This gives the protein CASSLAPFQETQYF. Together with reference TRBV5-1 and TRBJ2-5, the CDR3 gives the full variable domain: KAGVTQTPRYLIKTRGQQVTLSCSPISGHRSVSWYQQTPGQGLQFLFEYFSETQRNKGNFPGRFSGRQFSNSRSEMNVSTLELGDSALYLCASSLAPFQETQYFGPGTRLLVL.

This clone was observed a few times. CDR3 in amino acids: CASSWTVYEQYF. DNA of the CDR3: TGTGCCAGCAGCTGGACGGTCTACGAGCAGTACTTC. V is TRBV14 and J is TRBJ2-7; D gene ambiguous. From germline, CDR1 is SGHDN and CDR2 FVKESK. Trimming removed 5 bases at V and 3 bases at J, with 8 bases between. The length of the CDR3 is 12 residues.

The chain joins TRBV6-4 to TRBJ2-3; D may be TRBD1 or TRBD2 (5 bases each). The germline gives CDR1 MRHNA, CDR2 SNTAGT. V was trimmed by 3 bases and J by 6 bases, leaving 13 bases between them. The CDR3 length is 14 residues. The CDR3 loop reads CASSEAGGRDTQYF. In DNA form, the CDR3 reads TGTGCCAGCAGTGAAGCTGGGGGTCGGGATACGCAGTATTTT.

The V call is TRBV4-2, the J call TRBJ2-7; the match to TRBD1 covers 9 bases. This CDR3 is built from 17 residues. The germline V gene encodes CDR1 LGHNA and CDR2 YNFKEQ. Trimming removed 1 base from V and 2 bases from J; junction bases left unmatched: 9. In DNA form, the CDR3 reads TGTGCCAGCAGCCAAGGCCCACTCGGGACAGGGACCTACGAGCAGTACTTC. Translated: CASSQGPLGTGTYEQYF.

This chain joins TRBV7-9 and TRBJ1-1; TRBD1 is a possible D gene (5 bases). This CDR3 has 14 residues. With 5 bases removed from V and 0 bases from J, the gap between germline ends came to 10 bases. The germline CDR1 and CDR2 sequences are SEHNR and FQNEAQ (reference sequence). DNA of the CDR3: TGTGCCAGCAGCCCGACAGAGATGAACACTGAAGCTTTCTTT. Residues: CASSPTEMNTEAFF.

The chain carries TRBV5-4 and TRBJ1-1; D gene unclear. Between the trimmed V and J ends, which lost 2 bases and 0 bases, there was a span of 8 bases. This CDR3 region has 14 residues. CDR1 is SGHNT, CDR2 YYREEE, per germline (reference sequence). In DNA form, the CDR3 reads TGTGCCAGCAGCTTTATAGGCCTGAACACTGAAGCTTTCTTT. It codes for CASSFIGLNTEAFF.

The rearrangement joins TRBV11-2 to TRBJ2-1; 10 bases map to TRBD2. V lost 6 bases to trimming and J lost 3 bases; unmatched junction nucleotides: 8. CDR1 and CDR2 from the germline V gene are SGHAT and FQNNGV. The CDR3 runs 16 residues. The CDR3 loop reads CASRPAGTSVYNEQFF. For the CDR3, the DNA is TGTGCCAGCAGGCCCGCCGGGACTAGCGTCTACAATGAGCAGTTCTTC.

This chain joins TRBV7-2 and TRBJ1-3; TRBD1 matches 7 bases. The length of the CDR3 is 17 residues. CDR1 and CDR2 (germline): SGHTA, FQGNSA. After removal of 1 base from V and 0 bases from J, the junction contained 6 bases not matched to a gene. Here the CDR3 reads CASSLGGQAHSGNTIYF. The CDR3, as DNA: TGTGCCAGCAGCTTAGGTGGACAGGCCCACTCTGGAAACACCATATATTTT.

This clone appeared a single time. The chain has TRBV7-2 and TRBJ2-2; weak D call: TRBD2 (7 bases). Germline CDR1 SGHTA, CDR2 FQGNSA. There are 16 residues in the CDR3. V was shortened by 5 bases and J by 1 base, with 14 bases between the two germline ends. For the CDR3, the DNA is TGTGCCAGCAGCCCAGTGAGGGGGGGGAACACCGGGGAGCTGTTTTTT. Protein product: CASSPVRGGNTGELFF.

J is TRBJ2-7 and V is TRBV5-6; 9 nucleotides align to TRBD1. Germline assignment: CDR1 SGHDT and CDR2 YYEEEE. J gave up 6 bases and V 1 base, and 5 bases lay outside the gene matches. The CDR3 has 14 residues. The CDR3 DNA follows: TGTGCCAGCAGCTTGCGGAACAGGGGGCCCGAGCAGTACTTC. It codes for CASSLRNRGPEQYF.

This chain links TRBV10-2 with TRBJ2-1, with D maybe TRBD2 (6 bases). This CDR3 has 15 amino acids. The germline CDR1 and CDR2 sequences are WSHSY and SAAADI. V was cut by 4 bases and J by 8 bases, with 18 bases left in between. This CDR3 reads CASSGTIATGDEQFF. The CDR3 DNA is TGCGCCAGCAGTGGGACTATAGCGACTGGGGATGAGCAGTTCTTC.

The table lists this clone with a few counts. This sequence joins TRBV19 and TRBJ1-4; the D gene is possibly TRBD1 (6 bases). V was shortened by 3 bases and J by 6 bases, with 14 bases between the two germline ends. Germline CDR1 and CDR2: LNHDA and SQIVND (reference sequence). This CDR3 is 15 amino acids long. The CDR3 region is CASSISGAPDEKLFF. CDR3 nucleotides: TGTGCCAGTAGTATCTCGGGGGCGCCTGATGAAAAACTGTTTTTT.

CDR3 amino acids: CASSVGVSYNSPLHF. The CDR3 DNA reads as TGTGCCAGCAGCGTAGGGGTATCCTATAATTCACCCCTCCACTTT. This rearrangement joins TRBV9 to TRBJ1-6; D is unresolved. V was cut by 0 bases and J by 1 base, with 5 bases left in between. Per germline, CDR1 SGDLS and CDR2 YYNGEE. The CDR3 covers 15 residues.